One and the same sample provided the 9 T cell receptor beta chains below, sequenced in a study of blood T cell repertoires in COVID-19. Profiling relied on immunoSEQ multiplex PCR, and the TCRdb table lists in-frame clones only, not all of them. The sample lists fewer than 250,000 clones, roughly 86% occurring once. The sequencing input was peripheral blood. Receptors were obtained from a woman aged 55-69 years who had recovered from COVID-19.

The rearrangement uses TRBV5-1 and TRBJ2-5, with 7 bases identical to TRBD2. CDR3 length equals 13 residues. CDR1 SGHRS and CDR2 YFSETQ come from the germline V gene. V dropped 7 bases and J dropped 5; count of bases not matched to a gene: 8. The CDR3 nucleotides are TGCGCCAGCCGGGAGGACGTGACGGAGACCCAGTACTTC. Encoded protein: CASREDVTETQYF.

The CDR3 region is CASSSGGLGYTF. The CDR3 DNA follows: TGTGCCAGCAGTTCAGGGGGGCTAGGCTACACCTTC. This chain uses TRBV6-5 with TRBJ1-2, with TRBD1 matching over 7 bases. The germline V gene has CDR1 MNHEY and CDR2 SVGAGI. Trimming removed 4 bases from V and 8 bases from J; junction bases left unmatched: 4. The CDR3 is 12 residues long.

The chain carries TRBV10-3 and TRBJ1-1, with TRBD1 matching 7 bases. The trim removed 0 bases at V and 5 bases at J, leaving 12 bases unmatched. There are 17 residues in the CDR3. The V gene's germline CDR1 is ENHRY and CDR2 SYGVKD. The CDR3 here is CAISESGSGGGRTEAFF. DNA of the CDR3: TGTGCCATCAGTGAGTCCGGGTCAGGGGGTGGGAGGACTGAAGCTTTCTTT.

Only a few counts were recorded for this clone. V usage is TRBV27 and J usage is TRBJ1-5; TRBD1 agrees at 7 bases. Germline trimming cut 5 bases from V and 9 bases from J; bases unmatched to any gene: 10. CDR1 is MNHEY, CDR2 SMNVEV, per germline (reference sequence). The CDR3 covers 14 residues. CDR3 DNA: TGTGCCAGCAGTCCTGGCAGGGGGGAGGTGCCCCAGCATTTT. It translates to CASSPGRGEVPQHF.

The chain combines TRBV3-1 (or the pseudogene TRBV3-2) with TRBJ1-5, with TRBD1 as a possible D gene (6 bases). V was pared by 0 bases and J by 6 bases, with 12 bases between. This CDR3 is built from 15 residues. In germline, CDR1 is LGHDT, CDR2 YNNKEL (reference sequence). Written as DNA, the CDR3 is TGTGCCAGCAGCCAAGAGTTAGGGGGAATTCAGCCCCAGCATTTT. As protein: CASSQELGGIQPQHF.

The chain employs TRBV2 and TRBJ2-3, with D possibly being TRBD1 (5 bases). Trimming left V 6 bases short and J 2 bases short, with 6 bases between. This CDR3 has 12 amino acids. Per the germline V gene, CDR1 is SNHLY and CDR2 is FYNNEI. The CDR3 bases are TGTGCCAGCAGGGACAACACAGATACGCAGTATTTT. Protein sequence: CASRDNTDTQYF. Looking up the rest from reference TRBV2 and TRBJ2-3 gives the full variable domain: EPEVTQTPSHQVTQMGQEVILRCVPISNHLYFYWYRQILGQKVEFLVSFYNNEISEKSEIFDDQFSVERPDGSNFTLKIRSTKLEDSAMYFCASRDNTDTQYFGPGTRLTVL.

A few counts support this clone. The chain recombines TRBV7-8 with TRBJ1-1, with 8 bases identical to TRBD1. From germline, CDR1 is SGHVS and CDR2 FQNEAQ. Unmatched junction bases numbered 6, after V lost 5 bases and J lost 4 bases. The CDR3 is 14 residues long. CDR3 coding DNA: TGTGCCAGCAGCACGGACAGGGTTGTCACTGAAGCTTTCTTT. This codes for CASSTDRVVTEAFF.

The chain uses TRBV6-5 and TRBJ2-2, with D possibly being TRBD2 (6 bases). The V gene lost 5 bases and the J gene lost 6 bases, with 13 bases spanning the gap. The CDR3 is made up of 14 amino acids. CDR1 is MNHEY and CDR2 is SVGAGI in the germline V gene. Here the CDR3 reads CASSRPGGPGELFF. CDR3 coding DNA: TGTGCCAGCAGTCGCCCCGGGGGTCCCGGGGAGCTGTTTTTT.

As DNA, the CDR3 is TGCGCCAGCAGCTTGGAGGGGGACACAACTAATGAAAAACTGTTTTTT. It is translated as CASSLEGDTTNEKLFF. The J gene is TRBJ1-4, the V gene TRBV5-1, with D possibly TRBD1 on 6 matching bases. The CDR3 has 16 amino acids. The germline V gene has CDR1 SGHRS and CDR2 YFSETQ. Trimming removed 0 bases at V and 0 bases at J, with 9 bases between.